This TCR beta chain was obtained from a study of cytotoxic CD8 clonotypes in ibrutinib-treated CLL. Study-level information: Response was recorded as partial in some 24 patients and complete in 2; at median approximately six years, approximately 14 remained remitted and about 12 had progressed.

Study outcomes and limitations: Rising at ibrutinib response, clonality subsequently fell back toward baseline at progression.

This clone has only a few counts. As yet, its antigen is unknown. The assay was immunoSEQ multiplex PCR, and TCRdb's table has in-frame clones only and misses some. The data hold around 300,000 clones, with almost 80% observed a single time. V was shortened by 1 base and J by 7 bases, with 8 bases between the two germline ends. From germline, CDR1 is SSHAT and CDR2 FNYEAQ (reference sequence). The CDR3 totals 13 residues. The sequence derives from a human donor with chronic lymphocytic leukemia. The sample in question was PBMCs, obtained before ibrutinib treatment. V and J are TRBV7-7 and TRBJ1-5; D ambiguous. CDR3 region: CASSLVGKQPQHF. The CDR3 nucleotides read TGTGCCAGCAGCTTAGTGGGGAAGCAGCCCCAGCATTTT. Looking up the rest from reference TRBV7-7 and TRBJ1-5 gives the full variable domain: GAGVSQSPRYKVTKRGQDVTLRCDPISSHATLYWYQQALGQGPEFLTYFNYEAQPDKSGLPSDRFSAERPEGSISTLTIQRTEQRDSAMYRCASSLVGKQPQHFGDGTRLSIL.